The 18 T cell receptor beta chains presented below share a single source sample, sequenced in a study of Tregs in tolerant kidney transplant recipients. The nonmyeloablative bone marrow transplants came from related graft donors, with transient mixed chimerism. The data were produced by immunoSEQ multiplex PCR, yet TCRdb's version contains in-frame clones alone and is incomplete. Altogether about 50,000 clones are present, approximately 90% being singletons, with the ten largest covering roughly 15%. Sequenced here: CD8+ T cells from blood (PBMCs), sampled 12 months after the transplant. The receptor source for this set is a human patient who received a combined kidney and bone marrow transplant. These T cells may partly come from the graft donor.

The chain's CDR3 is CASSLEGQGVDEQFF. CDR3 coding DNA: TGCGCCAGCAGCTTGGAGGGACAGGGAGTGGATGAGCAGTTCTTC. The chain has TRBV5-1 and TRBJ2-1; 9 nucleotides align to TRBD1. V gave up 0 bases and J gave up 8 bases; unmatched junction bases: 6. Looked up from germline, CDR1 is SGHRS and CDR2 is YFSETQ. The CDR3 extends over 15 amino acids.

This clone occurred once. J is TRBJ2-7 and V is TRBV7-2; D might be TRBD2 (6 bases). The V end was cut by 0 bases, the J end by 2 bases, with 17 bases between. Germline loops: CDR1 SGHTA, CDR2 FQGNSA. This CDR3 contains 17 residues. This CDR3 is CASSLAGDGGVPYEQYF. The CDR3 DNA reads TGTGCCAGCAGCTTAGCGGGGGATGGCGGGGTCCCCTACGAGCAGTACTTC.

The chain is built from TRBV7-2 and TRBJ2-1, with 12 nucleotides matching TRBD2. The CDR3 sequence is 18 residues long. In germline, CDR1 is SGHTA, CDR2 FQGNSA. After removal of 6 bases from V and 0 bases from J, the junction contained 9 bases not matched to a gene. CDR3 sequence (DNA): TGTGCCAGCAGTCTCACTAGCGGGGGGCGGGGCTCCTACAATGAGCAGTTCTTC. Translation gives CASSLTSGGRGSYNEQFF.

The rearrangement uses TRBV7-6 and TRBJ2-3, with 9 bases that match TRBD1. This CDR3 region has 14 residues. Germline V gives CDR1 SGHVS, CDR2 FNYEAQ. V shed 3 bases, J shed 4 bases, and the junction held 2 bases outside the gene matches. CDR3: CASSLTGGADTQYF. In DNA form, the CDR3 reads TGTGCCAGCAGCTTGACAGGGGGGGCAGATACGCAGTATTTT.

The V call is TRBV30, the J call TRBJ2-2; 9 bases agree with TRBD2. This CDR3 region has 16 residues. The V and J ends lost 5 bases and 0 bases, in that order; junction bases with no gene match: 7. Germline V gene sequence: CDR1 GTSNPN, CDR2 SVGIG (reference sequence). The chain's CDR3 is CAWVPTSGTNTGELFF. The DNA for the CDR3 is TGTGCCTGGGTCCCGACTAGCGGAACGAACACCGGGGAGCTGTTTTTT.

This chain links TRBV5-4 with TRBJ2-1; 7 bases agree with TRBD1. V shed 4 bases, J shed 6 bases, and the junction held 10 bases outside the gene matches. The CDR3 has 15 residues. The germline CDR1 and CDR2 sequences are SGHNT and YYREEE (reference sequence). The CDR3 DNA reads as TGTGCCAGCAGCGGTCGGAGACAGGGTGTCAATGAGCAGTTCTTC. Translation: CASSGRRQGVNEQFF.

The gene calls are TRBV6-1 and TRBJ1-2; 7 bases are a match to TRBD1. Germline values: CDR1 MNHNS, CDR2 SASEGT. Trimming removed 5 bases from V and 6 bases from J; junction bases left unmatched: 9. The CDR3 runs to 14 residues. The CDR3 reads CASSTLGTGDGYTF. CDR3 in DNA: TGTGCCAGCAGTACCCTAGGTACAGGGGATGGCTACACCTTC.

V gene TRBV7-3 combines with J gene TRBJ2-3; D perhaps matches TRBD1 (6 bases). Germline V gene sequence: CDR1 SGHTA, CDR2 FQGTGA. This CDR3 region has 12 residues. Trimming removed 5 bases at V and 8 bases at J, with 11 bases between. The CDR3 sequence is CASSLTGATQYF. In DNA form, the CDR3 reads TGTGCCAGCAGCCTGACAGGCGCTACGCAGTATTTT.

V is TRBV4-3 and J is TRBJ2-1; 9 nucleotides match TRBD1. V lost 0 bases and J lost 8; bases outside the gene matches: 8. The CDR3 sequence is 16 residues long. The germline CDR1 and CDR2 sequences are LGHNA and YSLEER. CDR3 nucleotides: TGCGCCAGCAGCCAAGAAGGGACAGGGATTTACGATGAGCAGTTCTTC. Translating gives CASSQEGTGIYDEQFF.

A word on this clone: This may arise from a read error, as a much more abundant clone is one base away. The identical CDR3 is also encoded by other nucleotide sequences in the sample. This chain connects TRBV7-8 to TRBJ2-3; 11 nucleotides align to TRBD2. The trim removed 5 bases at V and 2 bases at J, leaving 3 bases unmatched. The CDR3 covers 15 residues. In germline, CDR1 is SGHVS, CDR2 FQNEAQ. This CDR3 is CASSRLAGYTDTQYF. CDR3 coding DNA: TGTGCCAGCAGCCGACTAGCGGGATACACAGATACGCAGTATTTT.

This rearrangement joins TRBV9 to TRBJ1-2; 8 nucleotides line up with TRBD1. The ends lost 6 bases at V and 3 bases at J; junction bases unmatched: 7. Germline loops: CDR1 SGDLS, CDR2 YYNGEE. CDR3 length equals 14 residues. CDR3 coding DNA: TGTGCCAGCACCCCAGGGGGCAGCGACTATGGCTACACCTTC. Encoded protein: CASTPGGSDYGYTF.

CDR3 loop: CASSVAAGVSTDTQYF. CDR3 nucleotide sequence: TGTGCCAGCAGTGTTGCAGCGGGGGTCAGCACAGATACGCAGTATTTT. The genes are TRBV2 and TRBJ2-3, with 8 nucleotides matching TRBD2. Per the germline V gene, CDR1 is SNHLY and CDR2 is FYNNEI. The CDR3 runs to 16 residues. After removal of 4 bases from V and 0 bases from J, the junction contained 6 bases not matched to a gene.

V gene TRBV2 combines with J gene TRBJ2-7, with D possibly matching TRBD2 (6 bases). CDR3 size: 14 residues. The V gene lost 3 bases and the J gene lost 7 bases, with 16 bases spanning the gap. The germline gives CDR1 SNHLY, CDR2 FYNNEI. The CDR3 protein is CASSEGGLTQEQYF. CDR3 coding DNA: TGTGCCAGCAGTGAGGGGGGACTGACCCAGGAGCAGTACTTC.

The chain joins TRBV14 to TRBJ2-7; a weak D match, TRBD1 (5 bases). Germline values: CDR1 SGHDN, CDR2 FVKESK. V was trimmed by 4 bases and J by 3 bases, leaving 16 bases between them. The CDR3 sequence is 15 residues long. The CDR3 DNA reads TGTGCCAGCAGCCCGCCTTTTGGGGCCCGCTACGAGCAGTACTTC. It yields the protein CASSPPFGARYEQYF.

V usage is TRBV6-1 and J usage is TRBJ1-4; 7 nucleotides agree with TRBD1. The V segment lost 4 bases and the J segment 7 bases; nucleotides outside the gene matches: 6. The CDR3 is made up of 14 amino acids. Germline V gene sequence: CDR1 MNHNS, CDR2 SASEGT. CDR3 DNA: TGTGCCAGCAGTGTTCACAGGGGCAGTGAAAAACTGTTTTTT. Amino acids: CASSVHRGSEKLFF.

The chain recombines TRBV7-3 with TRBJ1-2; no clear D. The CDR3 has 13 amino acids. V was shortened by 6 bases and J by 6 bases, with 14 bases between the two germline ends. Germline-derived CDR1 and CDR2 are SGHTA and FQGTGA. This CDR3 is CASRRQGTHGYTF. As DNA, the CDR3 is TGTGCCAGCAGGCGACAAGGTACCCATGGCTACACCTTC.

The chain's CDR3 is CASSHLPPTSGDYEQYF. The CDR3 region has the DNA TGCGCCAGCAGCCACCTACCTCCGACTAGCGGGGACTACGAGCAGTACTTC. The V call is TRBV4-1, the J call TRBJ2-7, with 11 bases fitting TRBD2. This CDR3 comprises 17 residues. The germline gives CDR1 MGHRA, CDR2 YSYEKL. Trimming took 3 bases from V and 3 from J; bases not matched to a gene: 10.

The rearrangement links TRBV27 to TRBJ2-1; 9 nucleotides align to TRBD2. V lost 4 bases to trimming and J lost 7 bases; unmatched junction nucleotides: 17. Germline-derived CDR1 and CDR2 are MNHEY and SMNVEV (reference sequence). The CDR3 is 18 residues long. The DNA of the CDR3 is TGTGCCAGCAGTTCTATACCCTCCATGCGGGGGGGTTTGAATGAGCAGTTCTTC. Its protein product is CASSSIPSMRGGLNEQFF.